Shown below are 22 T cell receptor beta chains from a single sample sequenced in a study of T-cell reconstitution after alpha-beta-depleted transplantation in children. Unique molecular identifiers featured in how the TCRbeta library was prepared. TCRdb ran MiXCR on the PCR reads and lists one entry per CDR3 protein. The sample has approximately 190,000 distinct CDR3 sequences; 7.5% to 9.5% are singletons. Here the sequenced sample was PBMCs, mostly from graft donor cells, taken 360 days after TCRalphabeta/CD19-depleted stem cell transplant. The receptors stem from a male patient between 2 and 15 years old who had a stem cell transplant for acute myeloid leukemia, so the T cells may come from the graft donor.

This clonotype has more than one count but fewer than ten. This sequence joins TRBV6-1 and TRBJ2-1, with 7 bases identical to TRBD2. The germline gives CDR1 MNHNS, CDR2 SASEGT. This CDR3 contains 14 residues. Trimming at V came to 8 bases and at J to 5 bases, leaving 9 bases not matched to a gene. CDR3 bases: TGTGCCAGCGGGGATACGGGGAGGGACAATGAGCAGTTCTTC. It specifies CASGDTGRDNEQFF.

The J gene is TRBJ2-4, the V gene TRBV11-2; D is unclear. Trimming shortened V by 0 bases and J by 3 bases, and 12 bases separated the two germline ends. CDR1 is SGHAT, CDR2 FQNNGV, per germline. The CDR3 has 16 amino acids. CDR3: CASSLDSSESKNIQYF. CDR3 in DNA: TGTGCCAGCAGCTTAGATTCCTCCGAAAGCAAAAACATTCAGTACTTC.

J is TRBJ1-4 and V is TRBV18, with D unresolved. Trimming cost V 2 bases and J 0 bases, with 7 bases left between them. The CDR3 extends over 15 amino acids. CDR1 and CDR2 (germline): KGHSH, LQKENI. CDR3 region: CASSPDLATNEKLFF. CDR3 nucleotides: TGTGCCAGCTCACCAGACCTTGCAACTAATGAAAAACTGTTTTTT.

This clonotype has ten or more counts. The chain joins TRBV15 to TRBJ2-5; the match to TRBD1 covers 7 bases. V shed 2 bases, J shed 3 bases, and the junction held 9 bases outside the gene matches. The CDR3 covers 16 residues. CDR1 LNHNV and CDR2 YYDKDF come from the germline V gene (reference sequence). The CDR3 DNA follows: TGTGCCACCAGCAGACGTTCCGGGACAGAAGAAGAGACCCAGTACTTC. This codes for CATSRRSGTEEETQYF.

This clonotype occurred a few times. CDR3: CSVEDRGGFIDEQFF. The CDR3 DNA reads TGCAGCGTTGAAGATCGAGGGGGGTTTATCGATGAGCAGTTCTTC. The chain has TRBV29-1 and TRBJ2-1; D possibly matches TRBD1 or TRBD2 (6 bases each). Germline values: CDR1 SQVTM, CDR2 ANQGSEA. The CDR3 runs to 15 residues. V lost 0 bases, J lost 8 bases, and 17 bases lay in between.

This clonotype has at least ten counts. The J gene is TRBJ2-5, the V gene TRBV20-1; D gene unclear. In germline, CDR1 is DFQATT, CDR2 SNEGSKA (reference sequence). The CDR3 contains 10 residues. As DNA, the CDR3 is TGCACGGCCCTCCAAGAGACCCAGTACTTC. The encoded protein is CTALQETQYF.

This clonotype has ten or more counts. V usage is TRBV12-3 or TRBV12-4 and J usage is TRBJ2-7; D not resolved. V lost 1 base to trimming and J lost 6 bases, with 7 bases between them. The CDR3 sequence is 12 residues long. The CDR3 sequence is CASSLVGGEQYF. The CDR3 DNA sequence: TGTGCCAGCAGTTTAGTGGGTGGCGAGCAGTACTTC.

This clonotype was seen repeatedly, ten times or more. The rearrangement links TRBV5-1 to TRBJ2-3; D might be TRBD1 (5 bases). The germline V and J ends were trimmed by 0 bases and 0 bases, with 11 bases remaining between them. Germline assignment: CDR1 SGHRS and CDR2 YFSETQ. The CDR3 sequence is 16 residues long. As DNA, the CDR3 is TGCGCCAGCAGCTTGGGGCCAGGGCCTAGCACAGATACGCAGTATTTT. This codes for CASSLGPGPSTDTQYF. Drawing the rest from reference TRBV5-1 and TRBJ2-3, the complete variable domain is KAGVTQTPRYLIKTRGQQVTLSCSPISGHRSVSWYQQTPGQGLQFLFEYFSETQRNKGNFPGRFSGRQFSNSRSEMNVSTLELGDSALYLCASSLGPGPSTDTQYFGPGTRLTVL.

This clonotype turned up a few times. The rearrangement links TRBV27 to TRBJ2-1, with D possibly being TRBD1 (5 bases). Per the germline V gene, CDR1 is MNHEY and CDR2 is SMNVEV (reference sequence). This CDR3 region has 14 residues. Trimming pared 6 bases from V and 2 bases from J, leaving 11 bases between. The CDR3 region has the DNA TGTGCCAGCAGCCTTACGGACACCTACAATGAGCAGTTCTTC. Its translation is CASSLTDTYNEQFF.

The chain links TRBV4-2 to TRBJ2-2, with D perhaps being TRBD1 or TRBD2 (5 bases each). CDR3 size: 21 residues. The germline V and J ends were trimmed by 0 bases and 0 bases, with 23 bases remaining between them. Germline V gene data show CDR1 as LGHNA and CDR2 as YNFKEQ. The DNA of the CDR3 is TGTGCCAGCAGCCAAGACCCCACGCAGGGACCGAAAGCCTCGAACACCGGGGAGCTGTTTTTT. Protein: CASSQDPTQGPKASNTGELFF.

At least ten counts were recorded for this clonotype. This rearrangement joins TRBV4-1 to TRBJ2-5; D remains unclear. Germline V gene lookup returns CDR1 MGHRA and CDR2 YSYEKL. The CDR3 sequence is 12 residues long. V lost 1 base to trimming and J lost 4 bases, with 4 bases between them. CDR3: CASSQVRETQYF. The CDR3 region has the DNA TGCGCCAGCAGCCAAGTCCGAGAGACCCAGTACTTC.

This clonotype has at least ten counts. CDR3 DNA: TGTGCCAGCCGAAGGGACAGGGGGAGGGAGACCCAGTACTTC. Translating it yields CASRRDRGRETQYF. The chain recombines TRBV3-1 with TRBJ2-5, with 11 bases that match TRBD1. This CDR3 is 14 amino acids long. J lost 5 bases, V lost 8 bases, and 7 bases had no gene match. Germline CDR1 reads LGHDT; CDR2 reads YNNKEL (reference sequence).

The CDR3 loop is CAWTPGLSTDTQYF. The CDR3 region has the DNA TGTGCCTGGACCCCGGGTCTTAGCACAGATACGCAGTATTTT. The chain links TRBV30 to TRBJ2-3, with no clear D. This CDR3 comprises 14 residues. Germline V CDR1 and CDR2: GTSNPN, SVGIG (reference sequence). The germline V and J ends were trimmed by 4 bases and 0 bases, with 11 bases remaining between them.

This clonotype was found a few times. The V and J genes are TRBV5-1 and TRBJ1-1; TRBD1 aligns across 7 bases. This CDR3 spans 14 amino acids. Germline trimming cut 6 bases from V and 7 bases from J; bases unmatched to any gene: 12. The germline gives CDR1 SGHRS, CDR2 YFSETQ. The CDR3 bases are TGCGCCAGCAATTTGGGACAGATGAGAGGTGAAGCTTTCTTT. Protein: CASNLGQMRGEAFF. Drawing the rest from reference TRBV5-1 and TRBJ1-1, the complete variable domain is KAGVTQTPRYLIKTRGQQVTLSCSPISGHRSVSWYQQTPGQGLQFLFEYFSETQRNKGNFPGRFSGRQFSNSRSEMNVSTLELGDSALYLCASNLGQMRGEAFFGQGTRLTVV.

This clonotype was counted at least ten times. V gene TRBV5-1 combines with J gene TRBJ2-3; D unclear. The germline CDR1 and CDR2 sequences are SGHRS and YFSETQ. Deletions cut 4 bases from V and 0 bases from J, with 12 bases between. This CDR3 spans 15 amino acids. DNA for the CDR3: TGCGCCAGCAGCCCGTTCAAAATTAGCACAGATACGCAGTATTTT. It is translated as CASSPFKISTDTQYF.

This clonotype has only a few counts. This chain connects TRBV7-9 to TRBJ1-1; 9 bases line up with TRBD1. The V gene's germline CDR1 is SEHNR and CDR2 FQNEAQ (reference sequence). V shed 4 bases and J 0 bases; nucleotides not matched to a gene: 6. The length of the CDR3 is 16 residues. CDR3 loop: CASSYDRGTMNTEAFF. CDR3 bases: TGTGCCAGCAGCTACGACAGGGGGACCATGAACACTGAAGCTTTCTTT.

This clonotype has a single count. The chain couples TRBV4-2 to TRBJ2-3; D perhaps matches TRBD1 (5 bases). CDR1 and CDR2 (germline): LGHNA, YNFKEQ. Trimming took 5 bases from V and 0 from J, leaving 21 bases between them. The CDR3 is made up of 18 amino acids. The CDR3 sequence: CASSKALAQGSSTDTQYF. The CDR3 DNA sequence: TGTGCCAGCAGCAAAGCCCTCGCTCAGGGCTCTAGCACAGATACGCAGTATTTT.

The rearrangement uses TRBV7-8 and TRBJ2-1, with D possibly matching TRBD1 (5 bases). This CDR3 spans 17 amino acids. V lost 1 base and J lost 0, with 13 bases in between. Germline CDR1 SGHVS, CDR2 FQNEAQ. The CDR3 sequence is CASSLDGRVSSYNEQFF. The CDR3 coding sequence is TGTGCCAGCAGCTTAGACGGCAGGGTCAGCTCCTACAATGAGCAGTTCTTC.

This clonotype was seen a few times. V and J are TRBV12-3 or TRBV12-4 and TRBJ2-1; TRBD2 matches at 8 bases. This CDR3 comprises 13 residues. V was pared by 3 bases and J by 14 bases, with 9 bases of the junction left unmatched. The CDR3 here is CASSFKRGRKEFF. The CDR3 DNA is TGTGCCAGCAGTTTCAAGCGGGGGAGGAAGGAGTTCTTC.

This clonotype occurred a few times. V and J are TRBV14 and TRBJ2-1; possibly TRBD2 for D (6 bases). Germline CDR1 reads SGHDN; CDR2 reads FVKESK. The ends were cut back, 1 base at V and 9 bases at J, with 16 bases in the middle. CDR3 length: 15 amino acids. This CDR3 reads CASSQALGGSTEQFF. DNA for the CDR3: TGTGCCAGCAGCCAAGCCCTGGGGGGAAGTACTGAGCAGTTCTTC.

The chain recombines TRBV2 with TRBJ2-2; the match to TRBD2 covers 9 bases. CDR1 is SNHLY, CDR2 FYNNEI, per germline. The CDR3 extends over 14 amino acids. The J segment lost 4 bases and the V segment lost 10 bases, leaving 7 bases of the junction unmatched. CDR3 nucleotides: TGTGCCACTTTACTAGCGGGCGGCACCGGGGAGCTGTTTTTT. This sequence encodes CATLLAGGTGELFF.

The chain carries TRBV11-2 and TRBJ2-5; TRBD2 agrees at 9 bases. The CDR3 length is 13 residues. The V gene's germline CDR1 is SGHAT and CDR2 FQNNGV. J lost 5 bases, V lost 5 bases, and 3 bases had no gene match. The CDR3 DNA sequence: TGTGCCAGCAGCACTAGCGGGCGGGAGACCCAGTACTTC. It specifies CASSTSGRETQYF. Drawing the rest from reference TRBV11-2 and TRBJ2-5, the complete variable domain is EAGVAQSPRYKIIEKRQSVAFWCNPISGHATLYWYQQILGQGPKLLIQFQNNGVVDDSQLPKDRFSAERLKGVDSTLKIQPAKLEDSAVYLCASSTSGRETQYFGPGTRLLVL.